The 3 T cell receptor beta chains below come from one sample, sequenced in a study of blood T cell repertoires in COVID-19 (dated by TCRdb to 2019 to 2021). The library was prepared using the immunoSEQ multiplex PCR assay. Sourced from immuneACCESS, this table was stored by TCRdb with only in-frame sequences that have V and J called. A share of the clones is absent; for the studies checked, an unresolved V gene accounts for under half, and the remainder has no known explanation. The sample table lists more than 100,000 clones, about 85% of them with a count of one. The biggest ten clones account for 3% to 3.5% of the sample. Material: peripheral blood. These receptors were taken from a man in his fifties or sixties in a cohort sampled during active COVID-19.

In this sample, this clone turned up once. V usage is TRBV7-2 and J usage is TRBJ1-2; tentatively, D is TRBD1 (5 bases). The CDR3 is 12 residues long. CDR1 is SGHTA and CDR2 is FQGNSA in the germline V gene. Trimming pared 0 bases from V and 8 bases from J, leaving 7 bases between. The CDR3 DNA follows: TGTGCCAGCAGCTTAGCAGGGGTCGGCTACACCTTC. Translation: CASSLAGVGYTF.

The chain employs TRBV5-6 and TRBJ2-7; 7 nucleotides align to TRBD1. Germline-derived CDR1 and CDR2 are SGHDT and YYEEEE. The ends lost 4 bases at V and 7 bases at J; junction bases unmatched: 14. The CDR3 loop spans 15 amino acids. CDR3 sequence (DNA): TGTGCCAGCAGCGGCTGGGGACAGCGACCTCGGGAGCAGTACGTC. Translating it yields CASSGWGQRPREQYV.

The rearrangement joins TRBV2 to TRBJ1-6, with D uncertain. Germline CDR1 is SNHLY and CDR2 is FYNNEI. The CDR3 runs 15 residues. The germline V and J ends were trimmed by 5 bases and 7 bases, with 15 bases remaining between them. The CDR3, as DNA: TGTGCCAGCAGTTTTTCTAACGCGAACAATTCACCCCTCCACTTT. Translated: CASSFSNANNSPLHF.